Each of the 16 T cell receptor beta chains below was sequenced from the same sample in a study of T-cell memory formation after mild COVID-19. MiXCR was run by TCRdb on the 5' RACE reads, yielding one entry per CDR3 protein. This table has about 360,000 distinct CDR3 sequences, under 15% appearing once. Material for sequencing was PBMCs or a T cell subset sorted from them (not recorded which). These TCRs come from a man younger than 30 who had mild COVID-19 (a few samples of this study predate the infection). Cell type and time point are not known.

This chain connects TRBV24-1 to TRBJ2-1, with TRBD2 identical over 7 bases. This CDR3 has 16 residues. Germline V gene lookup returns CDR1 KGHDR and CDR2 SFDVKD. V lost 4 bases to trimming and J lost 6 bases; unmatched junction nucleotides: 11. CDR3 in amino acids: CATSDLGERGINEQFF. The CDR3 DNA sequence: TGTGCCACCAGTGACTTGGGGGAGCGGGGTATCAATGAGCAGTTCTTC.

This clonotype was counted between two and nine times. The gene calls are TRBV19 and TRBJ1-1, with unresolved D. The CDR3 runs to 13 residues. V was clipped by 6 bases and J by 1 base, with 9 bases between them. Germline CDR1 is LNHDA and CDR2 is SQIVND (reference sequence). CDR3 nucleotide sequence: TGTGCCAGTAGATGGCAGAGGAACACTGAAGCTTTCTTT. It is translated as CASRWQRNTEAFF.

This chain connects TRBV19 to TRBJ2-2; possibly TRBD2 for D (6 bases). The germline V and J ends were trimmed by 1 base and 0 bases, with 6 bases remaining between them. The CDR3 consists of 15 residues. CDR1 is LNHDA, CDR2 SQIVND, per germline (reference sequence). The CDR3 DNA reads as TGTGCCAGTAGTATAGCGGGGGCGAACACCGGGGAGCTGTTTTTT. It is translated as CASSIAGANTGELFF.

Only a few counts were recorded for this clonotype. This rearrangement joins TRBV7-9 to TRBJ1-5; a possible D gene is TRBD1 (5 bases). V shed 2 bases and J shed 3 bases, with 17 bases lying between them. This CDR3 contains 17 residues. Germline lookup yields CDR1 SEHNR and CDR2 FQNEAQ (reference sequence). The CDR3 DNA reads as TGTGCCAGCAGCTTATTTGGGGGAGGGCTCGTCAATCAGCCCCAGCATTTT. Translation gives CASSLFGGGLVNQPQHF.

This clonotype was detected many times. This rearrangement joins TRBV24-1 to TRBJ2-5; 8 bases are a match to TRBD1. CDR3 length equals 15 residues. Germline V lookup: CDR1 KGHDR, CDR2 SFDVKD. V trimming: 3 bases; J trimming: 4 bases; junction bases outside the gene matches: 6. The DNA for the CDR3 is TGTGCCACCAGTGATCCGACAGGGGAAGGAGAGACCCAGTACTTC. Residues: CATSDPTGEGETQYF.

This chain connects TRBV18 to TRBJ1-1; 10 bases are a match to TRBD1. Germline assignment: CDR1 KGHSH and CDR2 LQKENI. V was pared by 2 bases and J by 3 bases, with 3 bases of the junction left unmatched. The CDR3 contains 15 residues. CDR3 region: CASSPRGTGDTEAFF. The CDR3 DNA reads TGTGCCAGCTCACCAAGGGGGACAGGGGACACTGAAGCTTTCTTT.

In this sample, this clonotype turned up many times. The chain couples TRBV7-2 to TRBJ2-5; D uncertain. V was pared by 1 base and J by 2 bases, with 5 bases between. Germline loops: CDR1 SGHTA, CDR2 FQGNSA. This CDR3 spans 13 amino acids. The CDR3 reads CASSLERQETQYF. In DNA form, the CDR3 reads TGTGCCAGCAGCTTAGAACGACAAGAGACCCAGTACTTC. Complete variable domain (other parts from reference TRBV7-2 and TRBJ2-5): GAGVSQSPSNKVTEKGKDVELRCDPISGHTALYWYRQSLGQGLEFLIYFQGNSAPDKSGLPSDRFSAERTGGSVSTLTIQRTQQEDSAVYLCASSLERQETQYFGPGTRLLVL.

This clonotype was detected only a few times. This chain connects TRBV12-5 to TRBJ2-1; unclear D gene. Trimming took 1 base from V and 5 from J, leaving 0 bases between them. The CDR3 extends over 11 amino acids. Germline-derived CDR1 and CDR2 are LGHNT and FRNRAP. In nucleotides, the CDR3 is TGTGCTAGTGGTTTGGACAATGAGCAGTTCTTC. This sequence encodes CASGLDNEQFF.

The CDR3 DNA sequence: TGCAGTGCCTCAGGGGATAACTATGGCTACACCTTC. Protein: CSASGDNYGYTF. This rearrangement joins TRBV20-1 to TRBJ1-2, with D perhaps TRBD1 (6 bases). This CDR3 has 12 residues. Between the trimmed V and J ends, which lost 6 bases and 1 base, there was a span of 9 bases. Germline CDR1 and CDR2: DFQATT and SNEGSKA (reference sequence).

This clonotype was observed a few times. The rearrangement links TRBV27 to TRBJ1-1, with a tentative D call TRBD1 (6 bases). CDR3 length: 16 residues. Germline V CDR1 and CDR2: MNHEY, SMNVEV (reference sequence). V lost 0 bases to trimming and J lost 4 bases, with 15 bases between them. The CDR3 reads CASSLSATGIITEAFF. For the CDR3, the DNA is TGTGCCAGCAGTTTATCGGCCACAGGGATAATCACTGAAGCTTTCTTT.

In this sample, this clonotype turned up a few times. This CDR3 is CASSLRGALDGYTF. The CDR3, as DNA: TGTGCCAGCAGCTTACGTGGGGCACTAGATGGCTACACCTTC. The chain joins TRBV7-2 to TRBJ1-2, with D possibly TRBD1 on 5 matching bases. The CDR3 has 14 residues. Trimming stripped 2 bases from V and 6 bases from J, with 13 bases between. Germline V gene data show CDR1 as SGHTA and CDR2 as FQGNSA.

This clonotype was seen just once. The chain has TRBV10-3 and TRBJ2-3; perhaps TRBD1 as D (6 bases). Germline CDR1 is ENHRY and CDR2 is SYGVKD. The length of the CDR3 is 14 residues. V lost 3 bases, J lost 4 bases, and 11 bases lay in between. The CDR3 DNA follows: TGTGCCATCAGTGATCAGGCAGGGGCAGATACGCAGTATTTT. Translated, it gives CAISDQAGADTQYF.

There are a few counts of this clonotype. V is TRBV12-3 or TRBV12-4 and J is TRBJ2-5, with TRBD2 identical over 7 bases. The CDR3 sequence is 14 residues long. V was clipped by 4 bases and J by 2 bases; unmatched bases: 4. The CDR3 sequence: CASSWLADQETQYF. CDR3 in DNA: TGTGCCAGCAGTTGGCTAGCGGATCAAGAGACCCAGTACTTC.

In DNA form, the CDR3 reads TGTGCCAGCAGTTACCCCCTTGTGGGGCTACCCTACGAGCAGTACTTC. The encoded protein is CASSYPLVGLPYEQYF. The chain combines TRBV6-2 or TRBV6-3 with TRBJ2-7; maybe TRBD1 (5 bases). CDR1 MNHEY and CDR2 SVGEGT come from the germline V gene. Trimming shortened V by 2 bases and J by 2 bases, and 16 bases separated the two germline ends. The CDR3 sequence is 16 residues long.

The V gene is TRBV5-6, the J gene TRBJ1-5; D possibly corresponds to TRBD1 (6 bases). The CDR3 runs 15 residues. CDR1 is SGHDT, CDR2 YYEEEE, per germline. V lost 4 bases to trimming and J lost 5 bases, with 16 bases between them. Here the CDR3 reads CASSRTRQDHQPQHF. The CDR3 nucleotides read TGTGCCAGCAGCCGGACCCGACAGGACCATCAGCCCCAGCATTTT.

V usage is TRBV5-1 and J usage is TRBJ2-3, with TRBD1 as a possible D gene (5 bases). In germline, CDR1 is SGHRS, CDR2 YFSETQ. V was trimmed by 0 bases and J by 2 bases, leaving 13 bases between them. The CDR3 has 16 residues. As DNA, the CDR3 is TGCGCCAGCAGCTTGGGCTCGGCAGGGTCCACAGATACGCAGTATTTT. Translated, it gives CASSLGSAGSTDTQYF.